This passage covers 29 T cell receptor beta chains from one sample sequenced in a study of blood T cell repertoires in COVID-19 (dated by TCRdb to about 2020). The method was the immunoSEQ multiplex PCR assay. The source is immuneACCESS, and TCRdb retained only in-frame sequences with V and J called. Part of the clones is not carried over; for the studies checked, unresolved V genes explain less than half of this, and the remainder is unexplained. In all, the sample holds 350,000 to 450,000 clones, and roughly 86% of those were seen once. The ten biggest clones cover 1.5% to 2% of the sample. Sequencing was carried out using PBMCs or T cells enriched from blood (not recorded which). These receptors originate from a woman under 40 who had recovered from COVID-19.

The V call is TRBV6-5, the J call TRBJ1-3; D possibly corresponds to TRBD1 (6 bases). Trimming pared 6 bases from V and 0 bases from J, leaving 12 bases between. Germline assignment: CDR1 MNHEY and CDR2 SVGAGI. CDR3 length: 15 residues. In DNA form, the CDR3 reads TGTGCCAGCAGAGAGGACAGAACCTCTGGAAACACCATATATTTT. It specifies CASREDRTSGNTIYF.

Notes on this clone: Lacking the conserved final phenylalanine or tryptophan, this CDR3 likely reflects a read error. Because the CDR3's place on the DNA is in doubt, the DNA is left out and the CDR3 is given as listed by TCRdb. The rearrangement links TRBV18 to TRBJ1-1; whether TRBD1, the table's D call, matches the DNA was not checked. The CDR3 has 9 residues if both end residues are counted. CDR1 is KGHSH and CDR2 is LQKENI in the germline V gene. CDR3: CASSPTGFA.

V gene TRBV19 combines with J gene TRBJ1-2, with 9 bases matching TRBD1. Germline CDR1 LNHDA, CDR2 SQIVND (reference sequence). The CDR3 has 15 amino acids. V was clipped by 2 bases and J by 4 bases; unmatched bases: 5. The CDR3 nucleotides read TGTGCCAGTAGTATAATGGACAGGGGCGCCTATGGCTACACCTTC. The encoded protein is CASSIMDRGAYGYTF.

The chain employs TRBV3-1 (or the pseudogene TRBV3-2) and TRBJ1-5; D gene unclear. The CDR3 is made up of 16 amino acids. V lost 0 bases to trimming and J lost 4 bases, with 13 bases between them. CDR1 and CDR2 from the germline V gene are LGHDT and YNNKEL (reference sequence). CDR3 protein: CASSQERQEINQPQHF. As DNA, the CDR3 is TGTGCCAGCAGCCAAGAACGCCAAGAGATAAATCAGCCCCAGCATTTT.

This clone was seen only once. V and J are TRBV5-1 and TRBJ2-3; 7 bases match TRBD2. This CDR3 contains 14 residues. Germline-derived CDR1 and CDR2 are SGHRS and YFSETQ. J gave up 3 bases and V 4 bases, and 5 bases lay outside the gene matches. CDR3 region: CASSPGGWTDTQYF. The CDR3 DNA is TGCGCCAGCAGCCCGGGGGGATGGACAGATACGCAGTATTTT.

The V and J genes are TRBV30 and TRBJ1-2, with D possibly matching TRBD1 (5 bases). V lost 3 bases, J lost 0 bases, and 8 bases lay in between. Per germline, CDR1 GTSNPN and CDR2 SVGIG (reference sequence). CDR3 length: 13 amino acids. CDR3 loop: CAWRTATNYGYTF. CDR3 nucleotide sequence: TGTGCCTGGAGGACAGCTACTAACTATGGCTACACCTTC.

J is TRBJ1-2 and V is TRBV2, with D unresolved. V gave up 5 bases and J gave up 7 bases, with 20 bases separating them. The germline V gene encodes CDR1 SNHLY and CDR2 FYNNEI. The CDR3 extends over 15 amino acids. The CDR3 spells CASSLDSPGVSGYTF. Written as DNA, the CDR3 is TGTGCCAGCAGTCTGGACTCGCCTGGGGTCTCTGGCTACACCTTC.

The chain recombines TRBV28 with TRBJ2-4; D unclear. Per the germline V gene, CDR1 is MDHEN and CDR2 is SYDVKM. The CDR3 has 13 amino acids. Trimming pared 5 bases from V and 1 base from J, leaving 6 bases between. CDR3 residues: CASSGAAKNIQYF. As DNA, the CDR3 is TGTGCCAGCAGTGGTGCGGCCAAAAACATTCAGTACTTC. Full variable domain (rest looked up from reference TRBV28 and TRBJ2-4): DVKVTQSSRYLVKRTGEKVFLECVQDMDHENMFWYRQDPGLGLRLIYFSYDVKMKEKGDIPEGYSVSREKKERFSLILESASTNQTSMYLCASSGAAKNIQYFGAGTRLSVL.

As concerns this clone: At the DNA level, this CDR3 is encoded by other sequences in the same sample as well. The CDR3 nucleotides are TGCAGTGCGTCACAGAACACTGAAGCTTTCTTT. Encoded protein: CSASQNTEAFF. The V gene is TRBV20-1, the J gene TRBJ1-1; no definite D call. V was clipped by 6 bases and J by 1 base, with 6 bases between them. Germline CDR1 DFQATT, CDR2 SNEGSKA (reference sequence). This CDR3 region has 11 residues.

The V gene is TRBV6-1, the J gene TRBJ1-5; no clear D. From germline, CDR1 is MNHNS and CDR2 SASEGT. This CDR3 is built from 11 residues. Trimming pared 6 bases from V and 6 bases from J, leaving 6 bases between. The DNA of the CDR3 is TGTGCCAGCAGCACGGGTCAGCCCCAGCATTTT. This sequence encodes CASSTGQPQHF.

This clone was detected only once. The V and J genes are TRBV9 and TRBJ1-1; 9 bases match TRBD1. CDR1 and CDR2 from the germline V gene are SGDLS and YYNGEE. V shed 3 bases and J 5 bases; nucleotides not matched to a gene: 8. This CDR3 comprises 15 residues. As DNA, the CDR3 is TGTGCCAGCAGCGAGTACAGGGGGCAGGGTACTGAAGCTTTCTTT. Its translation: CASSEYRGQGTEAFF.

V usage is TRBV5-1 and J usage is TRBJ1-1; D gene unclear. In germline, CDR1 is SGHRS, CDR2 YFSETQ. With 2 bases removed from V and 3 bases from J, the gap between germline ends came to 8 bases. The CDR3 runs 13 residues. In DNA, the CDR3 is TGCGCCAGCAGCTTAAGAACGGACACTGAAGCTTTCTTT. Translation: CASSLRTDTEAFF.

V usage is TRBV19 and J usage is TRBJ1-5; the D gene is possibly TRBD1 (6 bases). V was shortened by 5 bases and J by 5 bases, with 13 bases between the two germline ends. The CDR3 runs to 14 residues. The germline V gene encodes CDR1 LNHDA and CDR2 SQIVND (reference sequence). CDR3 coding DNA: TGTGCCAGTAGTCAAAATCAGGGGTATCAGCCCCAGCATTTT. Amino acid sequence: CASSQNQGYQPQHF.

J is TRBJ1-5 and V is TRBV7-9; 9 bases align to TRBD1. The CDR3 loop spans 15 amino acids. Germline-derived CDR1 and CDR2 are SEHNR and FQNEAQ (reference sequence). The ends lost 4 bases at V and 7 bases at J; junction bases unmatched: 8. CDR3 protein: CASSSGTGSRQPQHF. CDR3 DNA: TGTGCCAGCAGCTCAGGGACAGGGAGTCGGCAGCCCCAGCATTTT.

The gene calls are TRBV30 and TRBJ2-5; no firm D call. The CDR3 has 10 amino acids. V was pared by 5 bases and J by 5 bases, with 6 bases between. Germline values: CDR1 GTSNPN, CDR2 SVGIG (reference sequence). CDR3 DNA sequence: TGTGCCTGGGCCAGGGAGACCCAGTACTTC. It is translated as CAWARETQYF.

The chain links TRBV5-1 to TRBJ1-1, with 10 bases fitting TRBD1. The CDR3 covers 15 residues. V lost 2 bases and J lost 1; bases outside the gene matches: 2. In germline, CDR1 is SGHRS, CDR2 YFSETQ. The CDR3 region has the DNA TGCGCCAGCAGCTTCCGGACAGGGGGGAACACTGAAGCTTTCTTT. Its protein product is CASSFRTGGNTEAFF.

The rearrangement uses TRBV27 and TRBJ2-2; D uncertain. This CDR3 region has 13 residues. Trimming pared 2 bases from V and 6 bases from J, leaving 7 bases between. Germline-derived CDR1 and CDR2 are MNHEY and SMNVEV (reference sequence). The CDR3 DNA reads TGTGCCAGCAGTTTAGTTTCTCCCGGGGAGCTGTTTTTT. Translated, it gives CASSLVSPGELFF.

V and J are TRBV6-6 and TRBJ2-5; D is unclear. The V and J ends lost 5 bases and 5 bases respectively, with 6 bases between them. The germline gives CDR1 MNHNY, CDR2 SVGAGI (reference sequence). There are 11 residues in the CDR3. The CDR3 spells CASSPRETQYF. The CDR3 coding sequence is TGTGCCAGCAGTCCCAGGGAGACCCAGTACTTC.

This clone was detected a few times. The genes are TRBV15 and TRBJ2-7; 7 nucleotides line up with TRBD1. The CDR3 totals 17 residues. Trimming removed 0 bases from V and 0 bases from J; junction bases left unmatched: 8. Germline-derived CDR1 and CDR2 are LNHNV and YYDKDF (reference sequence). CDR3 sequence reads: CATSRDLQGLSSYEQYF. For the CDR3, the DNA is TGTGCCACCAGCAGAGATTTACAGGGGCTGAGCTCCTACGAGCAGTACTTC.

V is TRBV6-4 and J is TRBJ1-5; 8 bases match TRBD1. CDR1 is MRHNA, CDR2 SNTAGT, per germline. The CDR3 covers 16 residues. The V segment lost 2 bases and the J segment 2 bases; nucleotides outside the gene matches: 5. DNA for the CDR3: TGTGCCAGCAGTGACGACAGGGGCGAGGGCAATCAGCCCCAGCATTTT. It codes for CASSDDRGEGNQPQHF.

This clone was seen only once. The J gene is TRBJ2-2, the V gene TRBV28; TRBD1 matches at 9 bases. Looked up from germline, CDR1 is MDHEN and CDR2 is SYDVKM. The CDR3 runs to 16 residues. J was trimmed by 5 bases and V by 7 bases; bases with no gene match: 11. CDR3 amino acids: CASTFPGQGVTGELFF. The CDR3 DNA reads as TGTGCCAGCACCTTCCCGGGACAGGGAGTGACCGGGGAGCTGTTTTTT.

This chain links TRBV27 with TRBJ1-2, with D perhaps TRBD1 (5 bases). The CDR3 is 16 residues long. V gave up 0 bases and J gave up 8 bases, with 19 bases separating them. Germline V gives CDR1 MNHEY, CDR2 SMNVEV (reference sequence). The CDR3 DNA is TGTGCCAGCAGTTTATCAGCGCAGGGACTGCCTGGGGGCTACACCTTC. This codes for CASSLSAQGLPGGYTF.

The chain couples TRBV9 to TRBJ2-1; 11 nucleotides match TRBD2. The CDR3 spans 15 residues. Germline CDR1 is SGDLS and CDR2 is YYNGEE. J lost 5 bases, V lost 5 bases, and 6 bases had no gene match. The CDR3 here is CASSPTSGSNNEQFF. The DNA for the CDR3 is TGTGCCAGCAGTCCTACTAGCGGGAGTAACAATGAGCAGTTCTTC. Based on the CDR3 plus reference TRBV9 and TRBJ2-1, the full variable domain is DSGVTQTPKHLITATGQRVTLRCSPRSGDLSVYWYQQSLDQGLQFLIQYYNGEERAKGNILERFSAQQFPDLHSELNLSSLELGDSALYFCASSPTSGSNNEQFFGPGTRLTVL.

This chain uses TRBV2 with TRBJ2-7, with a possible D match to TRBD1 (5 bases). Between the trimmed V and J ends, which lost 10 bases and 6 bases, there was a span of 13 bases. Looked up from germline, CDR1 is SNHLY and CDR2 is FYNNEI. The CDR3 spans 11 residues. The CDR3 here is CATQTGSEQYF. CDR3 DNA: TGTGCCACGCAAACAGGTTCCGAGCAGTACTTC.

A single count supports this clone. The gene calls are TRBV19 and TRBJ2-7, with a tentative D call TRBD1 (5 bases). Germline CDR1 LNHDA, CDR2 SQIVND (reference sequence). There are 15 residues in the CDR3. V was shortened by 1 base and J by 1 base, with 11 bases between the two germline ends. CDR3 residues: CASSIVLGLSYEQYF. CDR3 coding DNA: TGTGCCAGTAGTATAGTATTGGGGCTATCCTACGAGCAGTACTTC.

V gene TRBV6-2 or TRBV6-3 combines with J gene TRBJ1-5, with 9 bases identical to TRBD1. CDR3 length: 16 amino acids. J gave up 3 bases and V 2 bases, and 5 bases lay outside the gene matches. CDR1 is MNHEY and CDR2 is SVGEGT in the germline V gene. CDR3 amino acids: CASSYGGQGYNQPQHF. CDR3 in DNA: TGTGCCAGCAGTTACGGAGGACAGGGGTACAATCAGCCCCAGCATTTT.

The chain uses TRBV7-8 and TRBJ1-3; 9 nucleotides agree with TRBD1. Looked up from germline, CDR1 is SGHVS and CDR2 is FQNEAQ. Trimming took 1 base from V and 0 from J; bases not matched to a gene: 10. The CDR3 totals 19 residues. The CDR3 loop is CASSLDGTGYYSSGNTIYF. The CDR3 bases are TGTGCCAGCAGCTTAGATGGGACAGGGTATTACTCCTCTGGAAACACCATATATTTT. The variable domain in full, completed from reference TRBV7-8 and TRBJ1-3, reads GAGVSQSPRYKVAKRGQDVALRCDPISGHVSLFWYQQALGQGPEFLTYFQNEAQLDKSGLPSDRFFAERPEGSVSTLKIQRTQQEDSAVYLCASSLDGTGYYSSGNTIYFGEGSWLTVV.

The V call is TRBV30, the J call TRBJ2-2; D gene uncertain. This CDR3 is 13 amino acids long. The V end lost 5 bases, the J end lost 3 bases, and 10 bases lay between the germline ends. The germline gives CDR1 GTSNPN, CDR2 SVGIG (reference sequence). The CDR3 nucleotides read TGTGCCTGGTACAGTGTCTACACCGGGGAGCTGTTTTTT. It codes for CAWYSVYTGELFF.

This clone was seen just once. The chain links TRBV5-4 to TRBJ2-7; D perhaps matches TRBD2 (5 bases). Trimming cost V 1 base and J 6 bases, with 14 bases left between them. Germline CDR1 and CDR2: SGHNT and YYREEE (reference sequence). The CDR3 sequence is 14 residues long. CDR3: CASSLTPGKVEQYF. The CDR3 DNA is TGTGCCAGCAGCTTGACCCCCGGGAAGGTCGAGCAGTACTTC.